Given below is one T cell receptor beta chain in context. Original data processing: Amplification of reference gene primers was used by the study to estimate nucleated cell counts. TCRdb's table, derived via immunoSEQ multiplex PCR, lists solely in-frame clones and lacks some. D and trimming were read from the DNA, whereas the V and J calls and clone size are those reported in that table. The sample consists of roughly 62,000 clones, 70% to 85% of them appearing once. This sample was taken from a study of blood T cell repertoires in COVID-19. At the level of the study: Samples came from the United States, Italy and Spain, spanning acute and convalescent COVID-19. Sources were T cells, B-cell-depleted T cells, or PBMCs; the material itself was cDNA or gDNA.

The CDR3 has 14 residues. Per germline, CDR1 LNHDA and CDR2 SQIVND (reference sequence). Germline trimming cut 8 bases from V and 7 bases from J; bases unmatched to any gene: 8. V is TRBV19 and J is TRBJ1-4; 9 bases match TRBD1. The TCR sequence derives from a woman aged 80 or over with active or convalescent COVID-19. The sample consisted of peripheral blood. The DNA of the CDR3 is TGTGCCAGTTCACAACAGGGGGCAAGTGAAAAACTGTTTTTT. It yields the protein CASSQQGASEKLFF.